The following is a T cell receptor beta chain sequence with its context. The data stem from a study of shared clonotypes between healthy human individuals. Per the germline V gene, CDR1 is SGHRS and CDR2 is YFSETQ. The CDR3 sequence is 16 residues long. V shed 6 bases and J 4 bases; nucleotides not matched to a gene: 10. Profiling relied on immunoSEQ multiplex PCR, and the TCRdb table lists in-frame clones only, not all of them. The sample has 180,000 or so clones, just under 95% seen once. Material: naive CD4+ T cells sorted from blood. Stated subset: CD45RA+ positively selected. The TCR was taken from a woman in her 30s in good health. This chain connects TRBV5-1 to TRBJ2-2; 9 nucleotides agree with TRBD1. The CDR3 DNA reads TGCGCCAGCACGCCAATCCCGACAGGGGGCACCGGGGAGCTGTTTTTT. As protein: CASTPIPTGGTGELFF.